These T cell receptor beta chains were read from a single sample in a study of blood T cell repertoires in COVID-19. Only in-frame clones appear in the TCRdb table, and some are missing; sequencing was by immunoSEQ multiplex PCR. The profile shows almost 95,000 clones, 70% to 90% of them singletons. Sequenced input: peripheral blood. All receptors derive from a woman aged 60 to 75 with COVID-19, enrolled during active disease. Each CDR3 is given with its conserved first and last residue. The D gene is left open where the match is weak. The size field is filled for only some rows; it gives once, few, many or a size class.

J gene,clone size,D gene,V gene,CDR3 DNA,CDR3 protein
TRBJ2-3,NA,TRBD1,TRBV9,TGTGCCAGCAGCCCCGCGGTCGGGACAGGGTCTATGGATACGCAGTATTTT,CASSPAVGTGSMDTQYF
TRBJ1-4,NA,NA,TRBV30,TGTGCCTGGACCCCGGGATCCGATGAAAAACTGTTTTTT,CAWTPGSDEKLFF
TRBJ1-2,NA,TRBD1,TRBV7-2,TGTGCCGCCTCCGGAAGGGGGCCTACCTATGGCTACACCTTC,CAASGRGPTYGYTF
TRBJ2-6,NA,NA,TRBV5-1,TGCGCCAGCAGCTTGGCCTCCGGTCCTGGGGCCAACGTCCTGACTTTC,CASSLASGPGANVLTF
TRBJ1-1,NA,NA,TRBV2,TGTGCCAGCAGTGGATCGGAGGGGACTGAAGCTTTCTTT,CASSGSEGTEAFF
TRBJ1-5,NA,TRBD1,TRBV5-1,TGCGCCAGCAGCTCGACAGGGGAACGGGGACAGCCCCAGCATTTT,CASSSTGERGQPQHF
TRBJ1-1,once,NA,TRBV5-5,TGTGCCAGCAGCTTCAACAGAAACACTGAAGCTTTCTTT,CASSFNRNTEAFF
TRBJ2-5,NA,TRBD2,TRBV6-5,TGTGCCAGCAGTTACTCGATGCGGGGGGCCCAAGAGACCCAGTACTTC,CASSYSMRGAQETQYF
TRBJ2-2,NA,NA,TRBV7-2,TGTGCCAGCAGCTCCCAGAACGGGGAGCTGTTTTTT,CASSSQNGELFF
TRBJ2-3,NA,TRBD2,TRBV30,TGTGCCCGCCAGCGGGGGACTAGCGGGGTGGCAGATACGCAGTATTTT,CARQRGTSGVADTQYF
TRBJ1-5,NA,NA,TRBV6-5,TGTGCCAGCAACAACCGCCAGGGCCTAAATCAGCCCCAGCATTTT,CASNNRQGLNQPQHF
TRBJ1-1,NA,NA,TRBV18,TGTGCCAGCTCACCTAGACAGGAAACGAACACTGAAGCTTTCTTT,CASSPRQETNTEAFF
TRBJ1-6,NA,TRBD1,TRBV6-2/TRBV6-3,TGTGCCAGCAGTTACTCGACTCCCGGGACAGGGGGTTACTCACCCCTCCACTTT,CASSYSTPGTGGYSPLHF
TRBJ2-1,NA,NA,TRBV5-1,TGCGCCAGCAGCTTGGACGGAGCCCACTCCTACAATGAGCAGTTCTTC,CASSLDGAHSYNEQFF
TRBJ1-2,NA,NA,TRBV7-2,TGTGCCAGCAGCCGACCACGCGGTGGCTACACCTTC,CASSRPRGGYTF
TRBJ1-1,NA,TRBD1,TRBV10-3,TGTGCCATCAGTGGGGCAGGGGGGCGGCCTGAAGCTTTCTTT,CAISGAGGRPEAFF
TRBJ1-1,NA,NA,TRBV9,TGTGCCAGCAGCGTATTCTCAGGTGCTAACACTGAAGCTTTCTTT,CASSVFSGANTEAFF
TRBJ1-3,NA,NA,TRBV2,TGTGCCAGCAGTAAAGACAGTCTCGCTGGAAACACCATATATTTT,CASSKDSLAGNTIYF
TRBJ2-2,NA,TRBD1,TRBV6-5,TGTGCCAGCAGTTATGAACAGGGGGCCTTTCCCGGGGAGCTGTTTTTT,CASSYEQGAFPGELFF
TRBJ2-1,NA,NA,TRBV28,TGTGCCAGCAGTCCCGGGACTTCATCTAACAATGAGCAGTTCTTC,CASSPGTSSNNEQFF
TRBJ2-3,NA,NA,TRBV9,TGTGCCAGCAGCGTAACCGGGACACCTAGCACAGATACGCAGTATTTT,CASSVTGTPSTDTQYF
TRBJ2-5,NA,NA,TRBV7-9,TGTGCCAGCAGCTCAGGACTGGAGCGGGAGACCCAGTACTTC,CASSSGLERETQYF
TRBJ2-2,NA,NA,TRBV5-4,TGTGCCAGCAGCCTTTCTTGGAGGGGGCGGACCGGGGAGCTGTTTTTT,CASSLSWRGRTGELFF
TRBJ1-2,NA,TRBD1,TRBV9,TGTGCCAGCAGCGCCCAGGGGGTTCCTAACTATGGCTACACCTTC,CASSAQGVPNYGYTF
TRBJ2-7,NA,NA,TRBV5-1,TGCGCCAGCAGCTTGGACCCAGGGCTATCGTACGAGCAGTACTTC,CASSLDPGLSYEQYF
TRBJ2-3,NA,NA,TRBV29-1,TGCAGCGTTGAAAACTCACTGCCCACAGATACGCAGTATTTT,CSVENSLPTDTQYF
TRBJ2-3,NA,TRBD2,TRBV5-1,TGCGCCAGCAGCGTGGCAGCGGGGGGCCCCGGAGATACGCAGTATTTT,CASSVAAGGPGDTQYF
TRBJ2-7,NA,NA,TRBV11-2,TGTGCCAGCAGCTTAGACACGGGACTCCACGAGCAGTACTTC,CASSLDTGLHEQYF
TRBJ1-1,NA,NA,TRBV5-1,TGCGCCAGCAGCTTGGTAGGGGGGGACACTGAAGCTTTCTTT,CASSLVGGDTEAFF
TRBJ1-5,few,NA,TRBV6-5,TGTGCCAGCAGTATTTCAGGGGTGAATCAGCCCCAGCATTTT,CASSISGVNQPQHF
TRBJ1-1,NA,NA,TRBV11-1,TGTGCCAGCAGCCCGGGACTCTGGGGCACTGAAGCTTTCTTT,CASSPGLWGTEAFF
TRBJ2-3,NA,TRBD1,TRBV24-1,TGTGCCACCAGTGATTTAACGACAGGGGCAGATACGCAGTATTTT,CATSDLTTGADTQYF
TRBJ2-2,NA,TRBD1,TRBV29-1,TGCAGCGTTCCCGGGACAGGGGGGACGAACACCGGGGAGCTGTTTTTT,CSVPGTGGTNTGELFF
TRBJ2-3,NA,NA,TRBV6-1,TGTGCCAGCAGTGAAGCGCTTCGGGCTAGCTTACCAGATACGCAGTATTTT,CASSEALRASLPDTQYF
TRBJ1-2,NA,NA,TRBV4-3,TGCGCCAGCAGCCAAGCGTCAGGTTCCTATGGCTACACCTTC,CASSQASGSYGYTF
TRBJ2-7,NA,TRBD1,TRBV4-1,TGCGCCAGCAGCGCGACAGGGGCCGAGCAGTACTTC,CASSATGAEQYF